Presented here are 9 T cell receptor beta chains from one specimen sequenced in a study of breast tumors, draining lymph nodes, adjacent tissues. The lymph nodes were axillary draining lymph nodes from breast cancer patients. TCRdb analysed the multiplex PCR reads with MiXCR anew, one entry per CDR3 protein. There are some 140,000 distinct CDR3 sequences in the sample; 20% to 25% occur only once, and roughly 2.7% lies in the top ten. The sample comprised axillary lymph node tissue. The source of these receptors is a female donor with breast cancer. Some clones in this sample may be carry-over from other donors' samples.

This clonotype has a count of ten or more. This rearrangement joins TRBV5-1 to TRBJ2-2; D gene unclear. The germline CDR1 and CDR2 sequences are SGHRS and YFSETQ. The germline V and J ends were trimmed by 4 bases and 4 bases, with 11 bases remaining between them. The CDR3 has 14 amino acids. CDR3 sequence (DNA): TGCGCCAGCAGCCTGGATTGGGGCACCGGGGAGCTGTTTTTT. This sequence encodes CASSLDWGTGELFF.

In nucleotides, the CDR3 is TGTGCCAGTAGTGCGGGACTAGCGGGAGATGAGCAGTTCTTC. This translates into CASSAGLAGDEQFF. This chain uses TRBV19 with TRBJ2-1, with TRBD2 identical over 14 bases. Trimming took 5 bases from V and 8 from J; bases not matched to a gene: 2. Looked up from germline, CDR1 is LNHDA and CDR2 is SQIVND (reference sequence). The CDR3 runs 14 residues.

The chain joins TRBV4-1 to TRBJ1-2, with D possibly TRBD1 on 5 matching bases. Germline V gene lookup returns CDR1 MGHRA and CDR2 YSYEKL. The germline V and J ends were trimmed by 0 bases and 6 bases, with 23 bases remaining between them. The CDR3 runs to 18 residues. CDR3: CASSQDRSKGAGWDGYTF. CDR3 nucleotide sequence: TGCGCCAGCAGCCAAGATCGATCGAAAGGAGCAGGGTGGGATGGCTACACCTTC.

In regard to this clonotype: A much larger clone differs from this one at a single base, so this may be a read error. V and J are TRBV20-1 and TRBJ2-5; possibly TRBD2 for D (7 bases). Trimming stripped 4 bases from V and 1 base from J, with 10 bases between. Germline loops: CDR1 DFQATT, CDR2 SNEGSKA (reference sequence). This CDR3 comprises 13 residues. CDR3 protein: CSAIGGGQETQYF. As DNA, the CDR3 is TGCAGTGCTATAGGGGGGGGCCAAGAGACCCAGTACTTC.

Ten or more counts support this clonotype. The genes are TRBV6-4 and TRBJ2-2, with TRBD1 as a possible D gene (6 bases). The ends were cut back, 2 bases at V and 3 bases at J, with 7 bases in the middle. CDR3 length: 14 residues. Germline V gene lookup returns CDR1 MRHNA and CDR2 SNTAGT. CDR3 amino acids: CASSDGQYTGELFF. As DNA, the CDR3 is TGTGCCAGCAGTGACGGACAGTACACCGGGGAGCTGTTTTTT.

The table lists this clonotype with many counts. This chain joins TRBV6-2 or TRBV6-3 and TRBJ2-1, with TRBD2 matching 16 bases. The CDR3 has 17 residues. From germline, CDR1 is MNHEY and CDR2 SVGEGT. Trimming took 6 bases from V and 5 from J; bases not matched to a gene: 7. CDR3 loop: CASSRGLAGGPNNEQFF. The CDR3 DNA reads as TGTGCCAGCAGCCGGGGACTAGCGGGAGGGCCCAACAATGAGCAGTTCTTC.

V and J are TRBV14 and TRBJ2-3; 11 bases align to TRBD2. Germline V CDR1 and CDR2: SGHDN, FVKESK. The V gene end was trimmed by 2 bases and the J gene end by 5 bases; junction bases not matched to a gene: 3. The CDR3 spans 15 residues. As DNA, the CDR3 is TGTGCCAGCAGCCAATCGACTAGCGGGAAAGATACGCAGTATTTT. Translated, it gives CASSQSTSGKDTQYF.

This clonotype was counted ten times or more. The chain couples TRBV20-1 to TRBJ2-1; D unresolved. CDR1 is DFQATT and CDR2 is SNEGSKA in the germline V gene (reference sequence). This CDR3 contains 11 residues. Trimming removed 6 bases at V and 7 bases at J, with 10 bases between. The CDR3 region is CSANIRNEQFF. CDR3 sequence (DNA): TGCAGTGCCAATATCAGGAATGAGCAGTTCTTC.

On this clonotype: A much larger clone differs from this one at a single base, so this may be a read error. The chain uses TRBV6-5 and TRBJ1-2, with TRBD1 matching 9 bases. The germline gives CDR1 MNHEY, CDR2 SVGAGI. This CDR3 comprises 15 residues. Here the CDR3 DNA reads TGTGCCAGCAGCTATGCCGGGACAGGGTTTTCTGGCCACACCTTC. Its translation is CASSYAGTGFSGHTF.